This T cell receptor (beta chain) was obtained from a study of blood T cells in healthy people across ages. Overall study findings and caveats: Long-lived donors had more naive CD4+ cells and higher diversity than aged donors.

This CDR3 spans 15 amino acids. Looked up from germline, CDR1 is MNHNY and CDR2 is SVGAGI (reference sequence). This clonotype was seen many times. Its antigen is unidentified. A second PCR, run for roughly 7 to 12 cycles, used a sample-barcoded 5' primer plus a J-beta primer mix. One entry per CDR3 protein results from TCRdb running MiXCR on the 5' RACE reads. The table shows approximately 780,000 distinct CDR3 sequences, with around 25% occurring only once. These data also featured in a second study, about T cells of mothers and their children.

This chain connects TRBV6-6 to TRBJ2-5; D unresolved. TRBJ2-1 explains the end of the DNA better; the J call may be wrong. This clonotype was obtained from a boy younger than 18 in good health. Sequencing input: blood. The CDR3 nucleotides read TGTGCCAGCAGTTACTCGAACGAAAGAAGTCGCGAGCAGTTCTTC. It encodes CASSYSNERSREQFF.